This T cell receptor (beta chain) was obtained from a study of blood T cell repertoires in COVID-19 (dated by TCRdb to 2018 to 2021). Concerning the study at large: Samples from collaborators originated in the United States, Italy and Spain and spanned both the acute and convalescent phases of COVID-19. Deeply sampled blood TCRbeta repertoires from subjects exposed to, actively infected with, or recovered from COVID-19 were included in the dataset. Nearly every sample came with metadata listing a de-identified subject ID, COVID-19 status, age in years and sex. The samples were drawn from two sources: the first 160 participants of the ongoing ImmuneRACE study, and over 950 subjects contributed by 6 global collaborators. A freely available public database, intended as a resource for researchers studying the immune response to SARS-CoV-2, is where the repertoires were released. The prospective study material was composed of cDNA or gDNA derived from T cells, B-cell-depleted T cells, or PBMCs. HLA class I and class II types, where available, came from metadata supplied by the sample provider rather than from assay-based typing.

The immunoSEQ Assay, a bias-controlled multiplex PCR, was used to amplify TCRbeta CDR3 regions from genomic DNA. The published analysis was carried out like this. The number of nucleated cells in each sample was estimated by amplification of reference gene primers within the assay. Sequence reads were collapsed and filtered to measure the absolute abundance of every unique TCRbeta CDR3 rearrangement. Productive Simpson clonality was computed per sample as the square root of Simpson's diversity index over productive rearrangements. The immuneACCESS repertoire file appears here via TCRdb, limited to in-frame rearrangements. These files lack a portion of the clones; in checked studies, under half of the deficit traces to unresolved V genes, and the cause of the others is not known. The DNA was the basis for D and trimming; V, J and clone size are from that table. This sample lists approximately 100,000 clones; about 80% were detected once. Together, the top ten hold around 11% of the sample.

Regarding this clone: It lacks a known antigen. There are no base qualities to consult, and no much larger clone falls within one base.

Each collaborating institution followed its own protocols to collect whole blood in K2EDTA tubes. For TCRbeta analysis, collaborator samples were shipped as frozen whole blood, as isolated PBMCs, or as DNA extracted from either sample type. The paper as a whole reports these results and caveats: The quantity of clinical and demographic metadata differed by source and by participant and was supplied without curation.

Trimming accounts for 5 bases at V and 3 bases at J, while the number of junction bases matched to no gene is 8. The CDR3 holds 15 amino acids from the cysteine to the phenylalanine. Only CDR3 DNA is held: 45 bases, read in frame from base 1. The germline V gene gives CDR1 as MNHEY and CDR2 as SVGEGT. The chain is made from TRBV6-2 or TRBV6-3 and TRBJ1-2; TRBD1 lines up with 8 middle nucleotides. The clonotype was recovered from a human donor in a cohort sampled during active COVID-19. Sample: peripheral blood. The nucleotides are TGTGCCAGCAGTCGACCAGGGGGCTTTGACTATGGCTACACCTTC. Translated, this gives CASSRPGGFDYGYTF.